This T cell receptor (beta chain) was recorded in a study of shared clonotypes between healthy human individuals. The donors, all of them Caucasian adults, lived in Nashville, Tennessee. Into CD45RA+ naive and CD45RA-negative memory subsets, the CD4+ cells were split. The CDR3 is 12 residues long. The germline V and J ends were trimmed by 1 base and 6 bases, with 8 bases remaining between them. Germline CDR1 SQVTM, CDR2 ANQGSEA. Genomic DNA per cell subset filled all wells of several immunoSEQ plates. The method was immunoSEQ multiplex PCR; TCRdb's version includes in-frame clones alone and lacks a portion of them. The sample shows 2 million to 2.5 million clones, roughly 92% of them seen only once.

The specimen was naive CD4+ T cells from PBMCs. As to subset: CD45RA+ positively selected. The TCR was taken from a man aged 18-30 years in good health. Some clones in this sample may be carry-over from other donors' samples. The chain employs TRBV29-1 and TRBJ2-3; no clear D gene. The CDR3: CSVEVPGDTQYF. The CDR3 DNA reads TGCAGCGTTGAAGTTCCTGGGGATACGCAGTATTTT.